These 2 T cell receptor beta chains share one sample of origin, sequenced in a study of T-cell memory formation after mild COVID-19. In TCRdb, the 5' RACE reads were re-called with MiXCR into one record per CDR3 protein. The data hold 310,000 or so distinct CDR3 sequences, with more than 15% observed a single time. The sequenced sample was PBMCs or a T cell subset sorted from them (not recorded which). Receptor source: a man aged 18 to 35 who had mild COVID-19 (a few samples of this study predate the infection). Cell type and time point are not known.

The chain has TRBV4-1 and TRBJ2-1; D remains unclear. Between the trimmed V and J ends, which lost 1 base and 15 bases, there was a span of 16 bases. CDR3 length: 13 residues. CDR1 and CDR2 from the germline V gene are MGHRA and YSYEKL. Here the CDR3 DNA reads TGCGCCAGCAGCCAAGTCATGGGTCCCCGTCGGTTCTTC. It encodes CASSQVMGPRRFF.

This clonotype was counted at least ten times. The chain couples TRBV6-2 or TRBV6-3 to TRBJ2-4; 11 positions match TRBD2. The CDR3 contains 18 residues. Germline loops: CDR1 MNHEY, CDR2 SVGEGT. Losses at the gene ends were 6 bases for V and 0 bases for J; bases not matched to a gene: 10. The CDR3 region has the DNA TGTGCCAGCAGACCGCGCGGGACTAGCGGTATAGCCAAAAACATTCAGTACTTC. This codes for CASRPRGTSGIAKNIQYF.